The T cell receptor beta chain under discussion was sequenced for a study of shared clonotypes between healthy human individuals. Overall study: Researchers assigned three CD4 naive, three CD4 memory, two CD8 naive and one CD8 memory plate to each donor.

Sorted-subset replicate PCR reactions were performed with approximately 200 ng DNA, corresponding to some 32,000 T cell genomes. Clones were read by immunoSEQ multiplex PCR, and TCRdb kept only the in-frame ones, dropping some. This table holds fewer than 1.8 million clones, around 98.5% found once. This CDR3 is 15 amino acids long. V was pared by 3 bases and J by 3 bases, with 15 bases between. Germline values: CDR1 MNHEY, CDR2 SMNVEV (reference sequence). The chain recombines TRBV27 with TRBJ2-7; maybe TRBD2 (6 bases). The TCR originated in a man younger than 40 in good health. Sequencing was carried out using naive CD4+ T cells sorted from blood. As to subset: CD45RA+ positively selected. The CDR3 nucleotides read TGTGCCAGCAGTTTTGTAGCGGATCCTAACTACGAGCAGTACTTC. Translating it yields CASSFVADPNYEQYF.